Listed here is a single TCR beta chain. Generated by immunoSEQ multiplex PCR, the TCRdb table keeps only in-frame clones and is missing some. Of about 160,000 clones listed, under 85% are singletons. The data belong to a study of blood T cell repertoires in COVID-19. Study context: Sources were T cells, B-cell-depleted T cells, or PBMCs; the material itself was cDNA or gDNA.

The CDR3 spans 16 residues. CDR1 SGHDT and CDR2 YYEEEE come from the germline V gene. The V gene end was trimmed by 4 bases and the J gene end by 6 bases; junction bases not matched to a gene: 9. This chain connects TRBV5-6 to TRBJ1-6, with 8 bases identical to TRBD1. Material: peripheral blood. This TCR was recovered from a man in his 70s with acute or convalescent COVID-19. CDR3 in amino acids: CASSPGQGRSNSPLHF. Written as DNA, the CDR3 is TGTGCCAGCAGCCCTGGACAGGGTCGGAGTAATTCACCCCTCCACTTT.